Listed here are 23 T cell receptor beta chains from one sample, sequenced in a study of metastatic and nonmetastatic thyroid tumors. TCRdb used MiXCR to call clones anew from the PCR reads. The data contain 34,000 or so clones, 35% to 40% of them singletons. Every patient was untreated before thyroid surgery. The sequenced sample was tumor tissue. The receptors here all came from a female donor with papillary thyroid cancer or a benign thyroid nodule (not recorded which). Some clones in this sample may be carry-over from other donors' samples.

This clone was observed a handful of times. The chain recombines TRBV6-1 with TRBJ1-2; perhaps TRBD1 as D (5 bases). This CDR3 region has 12 residues. The germline CDR1 and CDR2 sequences are MNHNS and SASEGT. V was trimmed by 3 bases and J by 13 bases, leaving 15 bases between them. The chain's CDR3 is CASSDPTDALTF. The CDR3 nucleotides read TGTGCCAGCAGTGACCCGACAGACGCTCTCACCTTC.

This clone has only a few counts. V and J are TRBV28 and TRBJ1-2; D is ambiguous. CDR1 and CDR2 (germline): MDHEN, SYDVKM. V lost 6 bases to trimming and J lost 1 base, with 15 bases between them. The CDR3 runs 15 residues. CDR3 bases: TGTGCCAGCAGCTCCAATGACGGAATTAACTATGGCTACACCTTC. Translation gives CASSSNDGINYGYTF.

In its sample, this clone was seen a few times. The chain has TRBV6-1 and TRBJ2-7; 7 bases are shared with TRBD2. Germline V CDR1 and CDR2: MNHNS, SASEGT. J gave up 0 bases and V 8 bases, and 10 bases lay outside the gene matches. The CDR3 is made up of 15 amino acids. The DNA for the CDR3 is TGTGCCAGCCGCCCCCCCGGGACTACCTCCTACGAGCAGTACTTC. Amino acid sequence: CASRPPGTTSYEQYF.

This clone was seen a few times. This chain uses TRBV27 with TRBJ2-7; D is undetermined. Germline values: CDR1 MNHEY, CDR2 SMNVEV (reference sequence). Trimming stripped 3 bases from V and 1 base from J, with 7 bases between. The CDR3 has 13 residues. The CDR3 DNA is TGTGCCAGCAGTTTGCACAGTTCCTACGAGCAGTACTTC. Protein product: CASSLHSSYEQYF.

This clone has just a few counts. The chain has TRBV12-3 or TRBV12-4 and TRBJ2-1; D is uncertain. There are 13 residues in the CDR3. Trimming took 7 bases from V and 4 from J, leaving 11 bases between them. CDR3 sequence: CASILRRYNEQFF. CDR3 bases: TGTGCCAGCATTCTCCGTAGGTACAATGAGCAGTTCTTC.

At least ten counts were recorded for this clone. V and J are TRBV15 and TRBJ2-1, with a possible D match to TRBD2 (6 bases). CDR1 and CDR2 from the germline V gene are LNHNV and YYDKDF (reference sequence). CDR3 size: 13 residues. Trimming removed 3 bases from V and 10 bases from J, with 13 bases in between. The CDR3 DNA is TGTGCCACCAGCAGGTACGGGGGAGAAGAGCAGTTCTTC. Translation: CATSRYGGEEQFF.

The CDR3 nucleotides are TGCGCCAGCAGCCAGGGGGCCGAGCAGTACTTC. Its protein product is CASSQGAEQYF. This chain uses TRBV4-1 with TRBJ2-7; D might be TRBD1 (6 bases). Germline V gene sequence: CDR1 MGHRA, CDR2 YSYEKL. The length of the CDR3 is 11 residues. V was cut by 3 bases and J by 6 bases, with 6 bases left in between.

This clone was seen just once. The rearrangement uses TRBV19 and TRBJ2-1, with 15 bases that match TRBD2. The CDR3 contains 16 residues. Trimming at V came to 4 bases and at J to 7 bases, leaving 5 bases not matched to a gene. Germline V gives CDR1 LNHDA, CDR2 SQIVND (reference sequence). CDR3 coding DNA: TGTGCCAGTAGTAGGACTAGCGGGGGGGTATCTAATGAGCAGTTCTTC. Its protein product is CASSRTSGGVSNEQFF.

The rearrangement uses TRBV25-1 and TRBJ2-3; D gene uncertain. Germline assignment: CDR1 MGHDK and CDR2 SYGVNS. V lost 1 base, J lost 1 base, and 12 bases lay in between. This CDR3 region has 16 residues. Here the CDR3 reads CASSELQVSGTDTQYF. CDR3 in DNA: TGTGCCAGCAGTGAATTGCAGGTCAGCGGCACAGATACGCAGTATTTT.

The CDR3 nucleotides are TGTGCCAGCAGTGAAGAGACGTACCTCCCGGGACGGCCCTACGAGCAGTACTTC. Translating it yields CASSEETYLPGRPYEQYF. The chain links TRBV6-1 to TRBJ2-7; either TRBD1 or TRBD2 may fit D (5 bases each). In germline, CDR1 is MNHNS, CDR2 SASEGT. Trimming removed 1 base from V and 2 bases from J, with 21 bases in between. This CDR3 spans 18 amino acids.

This clone came up a few times. V gene TRBV28 combines with J gene TRBJ1-1; D is undetermined. The CDR3 consists of 12 residues. Germline V lookup: CDR1 MDHEN, CDR2 SYDVKM. The germline V and J ends were trimmed by 6 bases and 1 base, with 6 bases remaining between them. This CDR3 reads CASREWNTEAFF. In DNA form, the CDR3 reads TGTGCCAGCAGGGAATGGAACACTGAAGCTTTCTTT.

The chain joins TRBV6-5 to TRBJ2-1; 11 bases are shared with TRBD2. The J segment lost 5 bases and the V segment lost 5 bases, leaving 2 bases of the junction unmatched. Germline CDR1 and CDR2: MNHEY and SVGAGI. This CDR3 spans 14 amino acids. The CDR3 loop reads CASSTGLADNEQFF. The CDR3 DNA is TGTGCCAGCAGTACGGGACTAGCGGACAATGAGCAGTTCTTC.

This clone was observed a few times. V gene TRBV28 combines with J gene TRBJ1-1, with D unclear. The V and J ends lost 6 bases and 4 bases respectively, with 12 bases between them. The CDR3 is made up of 13 amino acids. From germline, CDR1 is MDHEN and CDR2 SYDVKM. The DNA of the CDR3 is TGTGCCAGCAGGGCCCCAGGATCCACTGAAGCTTTCTTT. The encoded protein is CASRAPGSTEAFF.

This chain links TRBV19 with TRBJ1-6, with 7 bases aligning to TRBD1. CDR1 LNHDA and CDR2 SQIVND come from the germline V gene (reference sequence). The ends lost 7 bases at V and 7 bases at J; junction bases unmatched: 7. This CDR3 comprises 14 residues. CDR3 bases: TGTGCCAGTAAGAGGGGGCAGACGAATTCACCCCTCCACTTT. Translated: CASKRGQTNSPLHF.

The rearrangement uses TRBV7-3 and TRBJ2-1; the D gene could be TRBD1 or TRBD2 (5 bases each). From germline, CDR1 is SGHTA and CDR2 FQGTGA. The CDR3 is 16 residues long. V was clipped by 1 base and J by 7 bases, with 17 bases between them. The CDR3 sequence: CASSLIRQGRFNEQFF. The CDR3 DNA follows: TGTGCCAGCAGCTTAATTAGGCAGGGACGGTTTAATGAGCAGTTCTTC.

This clone was picked up a small number of times. This sequence joins TRBV6-1 and TRBJ2-7; D is possibly TRBD1 or TRBD2 (5 bases each). With 5 bases removed from V and 3 bases from J, the gap between germline ends came to 20 bases. From germline, CDR1 is MNHNS and CDR2 SASEGT. CDR3 length: 16 amino acids. CDR3 amino acids: CASSTGTPIGDYEQYF. DNA for the CDR3: TGTGCCAGCAGTACCGGGACCCCGATAGGGGACTACGAGCAGTACTTC.

This clone was picked up many times. The rearrangement uses TRBV30 and TRBJ2-2; D might be TRBD1 or TRBD2, each matching 5 bases. CDR1 is GTSNPN and CDR2 is SVGIG in the germline V gene (reference sequence). The length of the CDR3 is 13 residues. Trimming removed 2 bases at V and 6 bases at J, with 10 bases between. CDR3 DNA: TGTGCCTGGAGTAGAGGGGACGCCGGGGAGCTGTTTTTT. Its protein is CAWSRGDAGELFF.

This clone was recorded many times. The gene calls are TRBV6-1 and TRBJ1-2; D is unclear. Germline values: CDR1 MNHNS, CDR2 SASEGT. The CDR3 loop spans 11 amino acids. Trimming cost V 5 bases and J 8 bases, with 9 bases left between them. In DNA form, the CDR3 reads TGTGCCAGCAGTACAACACAGGGCTACACCTTC. It translates to CASSTTQGYTF.

Points on this clone: One junction end does not reproduce the germline sequence, and a read error may be involved. J is TRBJ2-2 and V is TRBV7-8, with no clear D. Germline V CDR1 and CDR2: SGHVS, FQNEAQ. This CDR3 region has 12 residues. CDR3 sequence: CASCLGSWELFF. The CDR3 DNA sequence: TGTGCCAGCTGCTTAGGCTCCTGGGAGCTGTTTTTT.

There are a few counts of this clone. The J gene is TRBJ1-5, the V gene TRBV6-1, with D possibly matching TRBD1 (6 bases). V lost 6 bases to trimming and J lost 0 bases, with 9 bases between them. Germline CDR1 MNHNS, CDR2 SASEGT. The CDR3 is made up of 14 amino acids. CDR3 DNA: TGTGCCAGCAGGGGACAAAATAGCAATCAGCCCCAGCATTTT. As protein: CASRGQNSNQPQHF.

DNA for the CDR3: TGTGCCAGTTCGGGACTAGCGGGAGAGGAGCAGTTCTTC. Encoded protein: CASSGLAGEEQFF. This chain uses TRBV15 with TRBJ2-1, with 14 bases identical to TRBD2. Trimming took 10 bases from V and 10 from J; bases not matched to a gene: 6. Germline V gene sequence: CDR1 LNHNV, CDR2 YYDKDF (reference sequence). CDR3 size: 13 residues.

This clone has a handful of counts. The CDR3 nucleotides read TGTGCCATCAGTGAGCAGGGGCAATATGGCTACACCTTC. It encodes CAISEQGQYGYTF. The chain links TRBV10-3 to TRBJ1-2, with a possible D match to TRBD1 (6 bases). Germline lookup yields CDR1 ENHRY and CDR2 SYGVKD. The V end was cut by 2 bases, the J end by 5 bases, with 9 bases between. The CDR3 is made up of 13 amino acids.

The rearrangement uses TRBV30 and TRBJ1-1, with 7 bases matching TRBD1. The V and J ends lost 2 bases and 2 bases, in that order; junction bases with no gene match: 5. The CDR3 contains 14 residues. Germline V gives CDR1 GTSNPN, CDR2 SVGIG (reference sequence). The CDR3 here is CAWSIGTENTEAFF. The DNA for the CDR3 is TGTGCCTGGAGTATCGGGACAGAAAACACTGAAGCTTTCTTT.